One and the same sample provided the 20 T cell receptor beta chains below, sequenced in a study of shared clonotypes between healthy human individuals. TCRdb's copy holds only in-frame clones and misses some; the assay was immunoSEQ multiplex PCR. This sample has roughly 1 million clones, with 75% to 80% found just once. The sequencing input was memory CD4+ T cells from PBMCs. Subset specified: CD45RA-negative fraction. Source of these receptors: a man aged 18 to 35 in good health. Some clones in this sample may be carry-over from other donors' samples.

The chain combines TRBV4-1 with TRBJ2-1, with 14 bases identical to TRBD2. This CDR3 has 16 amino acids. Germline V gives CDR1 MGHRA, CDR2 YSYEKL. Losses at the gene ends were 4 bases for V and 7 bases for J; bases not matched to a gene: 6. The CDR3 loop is CASSRTSGRNGNEQFF. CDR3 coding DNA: TGCGCCAGCAGCCGGACTAGCGGGAGGAACGGGAATGAGCAGTTCTTC.

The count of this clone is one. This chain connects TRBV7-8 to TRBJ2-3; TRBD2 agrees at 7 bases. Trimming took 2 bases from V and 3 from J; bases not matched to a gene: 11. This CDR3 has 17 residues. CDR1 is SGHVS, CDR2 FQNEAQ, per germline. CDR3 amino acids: CASSLIPGGSYTDTQYF. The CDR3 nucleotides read TGTGCCAGCAGCTTAATCCCAGGCGGGAGTTATACAGATACGCAGTATTTT. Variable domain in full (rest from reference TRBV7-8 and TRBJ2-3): GAGVSQSPRYKVAKRGQDVALRCDPISGHVSLFWYQQALGQGPEFLTYFQNEAQLDKSGLPSDRFFAERPEGSVSTLKIQRTQQEDSAVYLCASSLIPGGSYTDTQYFGPGTRLTVL.

CDR3 nucleotides: TGTGCCAGTAGTAATTCGGTTGGCAGGGTGAGCGCTGGCTACACCTTC. Translation gives CASSNSVGRVSAGYTF. The rearrangement joins TRBV19 to TRBJ1-2, with D possibly TRBD1 on 5 matching bases. The CDR3 loop spans 16 amino acids. V was shortened by 4 bases and J by 7 bases, with 22 bases between the two germline ends. The germline gives CDR1 LNHDA, CDR2 SQIVND (reference sequence).

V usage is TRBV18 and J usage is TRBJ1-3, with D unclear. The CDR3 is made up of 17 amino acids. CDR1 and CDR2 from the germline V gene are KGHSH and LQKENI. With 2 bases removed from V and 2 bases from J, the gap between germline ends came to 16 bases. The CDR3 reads CASSPVSVSTPGNTIYF. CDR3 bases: TGTGCCAGCTCACCAGTATCCGTATCTACGCCTGGAAACACCATATATTTT.

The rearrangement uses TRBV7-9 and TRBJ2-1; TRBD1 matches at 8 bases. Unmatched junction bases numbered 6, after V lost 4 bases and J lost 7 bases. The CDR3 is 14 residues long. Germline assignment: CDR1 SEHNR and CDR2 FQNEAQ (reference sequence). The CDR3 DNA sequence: TGTGCCAGCAGCTCACAGGGGGTGGGTAATGAGCAGTTCTTC. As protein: CASSSQGVGNEQFF.

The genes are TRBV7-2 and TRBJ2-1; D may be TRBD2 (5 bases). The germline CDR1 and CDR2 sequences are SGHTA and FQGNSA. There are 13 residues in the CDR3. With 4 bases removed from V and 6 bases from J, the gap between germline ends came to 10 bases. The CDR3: CASSWRLANEQFF. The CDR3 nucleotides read TGTGCCAGCAGCTGGCGCCTAGCCAATGAGCAGTTCTTC.

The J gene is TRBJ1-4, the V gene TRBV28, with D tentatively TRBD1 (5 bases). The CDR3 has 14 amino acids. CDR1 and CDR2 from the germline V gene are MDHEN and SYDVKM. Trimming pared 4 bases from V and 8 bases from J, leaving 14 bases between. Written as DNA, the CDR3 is TGTGCCAGCAGTTCCCCGGGGGAATGGGAAAAACTGTTTTTT. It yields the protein CASSSPGEWEKLFF.

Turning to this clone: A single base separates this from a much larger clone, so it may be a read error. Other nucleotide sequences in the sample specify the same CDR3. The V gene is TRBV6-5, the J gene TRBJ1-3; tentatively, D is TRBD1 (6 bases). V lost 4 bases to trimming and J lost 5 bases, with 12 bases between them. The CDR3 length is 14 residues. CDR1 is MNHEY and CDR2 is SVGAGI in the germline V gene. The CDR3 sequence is CASSSTGGRNTIYF. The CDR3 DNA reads TGTGCCAGCAGTTCGACGGGGGGCCGAAACACCATATATTTT.

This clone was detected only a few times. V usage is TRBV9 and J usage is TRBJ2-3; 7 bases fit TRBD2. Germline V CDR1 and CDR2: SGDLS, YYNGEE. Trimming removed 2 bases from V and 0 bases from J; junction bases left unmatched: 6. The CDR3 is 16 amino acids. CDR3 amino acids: CASSVSGWESTDTQYF. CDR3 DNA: TGTGCCAGCAGCGTTAGCGGGTGGGAAAGCACAGATACGCAGTATTTT.

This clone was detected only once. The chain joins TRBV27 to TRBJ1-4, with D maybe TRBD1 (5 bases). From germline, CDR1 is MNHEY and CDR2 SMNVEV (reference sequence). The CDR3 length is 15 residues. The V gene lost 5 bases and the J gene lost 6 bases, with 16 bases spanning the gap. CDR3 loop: CASSRPGTADEKLFF. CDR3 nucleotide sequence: TGTGCCAGCAGTAGGCCAGGGACGGCCGATGAAAAACTGTTTTTT. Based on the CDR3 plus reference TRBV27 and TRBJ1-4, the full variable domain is EAQVTQNPRYLITVTGKKLTVTCSQNMNHEYMSWYRQDPGLGLRQIYYSMNVEVTDKGDVPEGYKVSRKEKRNFPLILESPSPNQTSLYFCASSRPGTADEKLFFGSGTQLSVL.

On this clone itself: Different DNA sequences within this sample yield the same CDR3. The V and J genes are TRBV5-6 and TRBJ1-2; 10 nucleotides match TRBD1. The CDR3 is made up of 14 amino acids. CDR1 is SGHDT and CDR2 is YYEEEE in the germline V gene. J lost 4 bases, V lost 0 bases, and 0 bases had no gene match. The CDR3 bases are TGTGCCAGCAGCTTGGGACAGGGGGCCTATGGCTACACCTTC. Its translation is CASSLGQGAYGYTF.

In DNA, the CDR3 is TGTGCCAGCAGTTTCCACTTACTAATAGACAACACTGAAGCTTTCTTT. Residues: CASSFHLLIDNTEAFF. The rearrangement uses TRBV28 and TRBJ1-1, with D unresolved. There are 16 residues in the CDR3. The V end lost 3 bases, the J end lost 2 bases, and 16 bases lay between the germline ends. Germline values: CDR1 MDHEN, CDR2 SYDVKM.

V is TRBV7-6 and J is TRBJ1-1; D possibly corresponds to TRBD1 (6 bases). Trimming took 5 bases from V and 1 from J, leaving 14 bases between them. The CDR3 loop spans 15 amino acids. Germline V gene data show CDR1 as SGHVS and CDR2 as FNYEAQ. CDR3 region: CASSVQQGPNTEAFF. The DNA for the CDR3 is TGTGCCAGCAGCGTCCAACAGGGTCCGAACACTGAAGCTTTCTTT.

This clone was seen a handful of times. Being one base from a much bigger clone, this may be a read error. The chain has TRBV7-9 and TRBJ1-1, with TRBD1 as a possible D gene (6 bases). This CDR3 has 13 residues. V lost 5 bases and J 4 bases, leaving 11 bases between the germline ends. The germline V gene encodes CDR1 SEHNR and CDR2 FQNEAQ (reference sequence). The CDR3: CASSQQGVTEAFF. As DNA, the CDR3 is TGTGCCAGCAGCCAACAGGGAGTCACTGAAGCTTTCTTT.

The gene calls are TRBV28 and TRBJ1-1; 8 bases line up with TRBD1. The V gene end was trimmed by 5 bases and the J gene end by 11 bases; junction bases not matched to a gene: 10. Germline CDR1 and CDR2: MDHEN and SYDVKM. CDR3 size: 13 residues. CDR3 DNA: TGTGCCAGCAGTAGTCCAGGGGGCGGGCTCGCTTTCTTT. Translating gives CASSSPGGGLAFF.

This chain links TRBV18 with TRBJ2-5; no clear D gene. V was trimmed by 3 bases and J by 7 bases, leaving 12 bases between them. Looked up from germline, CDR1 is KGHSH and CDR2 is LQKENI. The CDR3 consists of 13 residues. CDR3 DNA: TGTGCCAGCTCACCGTCCACTCTGGGGACCCAGTACTTC. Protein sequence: CASSPSTLGTQYF.

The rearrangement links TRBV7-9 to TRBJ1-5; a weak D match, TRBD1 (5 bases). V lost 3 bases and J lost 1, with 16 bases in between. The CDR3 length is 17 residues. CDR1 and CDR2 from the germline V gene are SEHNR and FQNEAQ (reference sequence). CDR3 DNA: TGTGCCAGCAGCTTTTCAAGTCGGGGCCCGAGCAATCAGCCCCAGCATTTT. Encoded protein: CASSFSSRGPSNQPQHF.

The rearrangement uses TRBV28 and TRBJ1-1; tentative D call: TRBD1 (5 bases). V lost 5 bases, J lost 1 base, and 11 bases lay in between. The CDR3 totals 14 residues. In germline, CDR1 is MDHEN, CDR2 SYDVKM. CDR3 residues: CASSPTETNTEAFF. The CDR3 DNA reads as TGTGCCAGCAGTCCGACAGAAACGAACACTGAAGCTTTCTTT.

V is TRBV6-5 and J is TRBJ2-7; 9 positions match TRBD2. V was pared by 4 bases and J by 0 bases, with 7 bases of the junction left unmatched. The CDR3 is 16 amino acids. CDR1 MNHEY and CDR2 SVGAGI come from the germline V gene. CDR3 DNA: TGTGCCAGCAGTTCCTCTAGCGGGAAAAGCTCCTACGAGCAGTACTTC. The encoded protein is CASSSSSGKSSYEQYF.

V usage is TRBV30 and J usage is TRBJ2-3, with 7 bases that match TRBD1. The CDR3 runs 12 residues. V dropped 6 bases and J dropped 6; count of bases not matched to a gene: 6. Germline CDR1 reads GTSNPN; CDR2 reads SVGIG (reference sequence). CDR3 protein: CACRDRGDTQYF. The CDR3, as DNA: TGTGCCTGCCGGGACAGAGGGGATACGCAGTATTTT.